A single T cell receptor (beta chain) is shown here with its context. Its antigen is undetermined. Profiled with immunoSEQ multiplex PCR; TCRdb holds only in-frame clones, not every one. The sample shows over 60,000 clones, 98% of them seen only once. The entry originates in a study of Tregs in tolerant kidney transplant recipients. Unstimulated Tregs (CD4+CD25+CD127-) and CD4+CD25- non-Tregs were sorted from PBMCs. The CDR3 is 15 residues long. V was pared by 4 bases and J by 0 bases, with 5 bases of the junction left unmatched. Per the germline V gene, CDR1 is MGHRA and CDR2 is YSYEKL. General study points: Some patients' samples used different primers over time, so nucleotide sequences weren't comparable. Biological reproducibility was not directly addressed, but technical replication error appeared minimal. Activated donor B cell expansion appeared to reveal the most relevant donor-specific TCRbeta repertoire.

The TCR originated in a human donor who received a combined kidney and bone marrow transplant. The sample in question was CD4+ T cells from blood, obtained before the transplant. The gene calls are TRBV4-1 and TRBJ1-1; 7 nucleotides agree with TRBD1. The CDR3 region has the DNA TGCGCCAGCAGCCCCCGGACAGGATTGAACACTGAAGCTTTCTTT. Encoded protein: CASSPRTGLNTEAFF.